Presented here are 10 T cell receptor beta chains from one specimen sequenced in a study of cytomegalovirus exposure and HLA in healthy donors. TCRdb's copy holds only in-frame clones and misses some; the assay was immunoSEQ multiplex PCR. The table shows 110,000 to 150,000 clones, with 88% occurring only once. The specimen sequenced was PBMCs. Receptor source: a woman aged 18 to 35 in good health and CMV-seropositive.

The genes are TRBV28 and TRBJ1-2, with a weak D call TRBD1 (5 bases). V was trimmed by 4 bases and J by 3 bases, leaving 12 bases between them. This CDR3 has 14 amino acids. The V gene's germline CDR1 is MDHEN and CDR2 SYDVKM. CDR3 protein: CASSSPDRYYGYTF. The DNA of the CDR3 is TGTGCCAGCAGTTCCCCCGACAGATACTATGGCTACACCTTC.

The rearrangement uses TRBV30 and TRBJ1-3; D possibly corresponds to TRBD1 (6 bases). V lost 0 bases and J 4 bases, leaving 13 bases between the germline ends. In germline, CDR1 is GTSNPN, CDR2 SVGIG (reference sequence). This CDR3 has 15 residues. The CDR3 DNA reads TGTGCCTGGAGTGTATCAGGGGTACGCGGAAACACCATATATTTT. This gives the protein CAWSVSGVRGNTIYF.

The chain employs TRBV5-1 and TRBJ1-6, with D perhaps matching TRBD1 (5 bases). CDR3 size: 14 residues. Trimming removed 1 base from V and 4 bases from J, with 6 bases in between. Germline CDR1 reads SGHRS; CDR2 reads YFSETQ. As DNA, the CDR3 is TGCGCCAGCAGCTTGAAGGGGTATAATTCACCCCTCCACTTT. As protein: CASSLKGYNSPLHF.

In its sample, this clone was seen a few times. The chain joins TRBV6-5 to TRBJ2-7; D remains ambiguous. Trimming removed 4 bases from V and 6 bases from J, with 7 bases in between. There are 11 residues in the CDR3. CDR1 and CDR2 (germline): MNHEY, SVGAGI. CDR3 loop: CASSSAVEQYF. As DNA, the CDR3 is TGTGCCAGCAGTTCTGCGGTCGAGCAGTACTTC.

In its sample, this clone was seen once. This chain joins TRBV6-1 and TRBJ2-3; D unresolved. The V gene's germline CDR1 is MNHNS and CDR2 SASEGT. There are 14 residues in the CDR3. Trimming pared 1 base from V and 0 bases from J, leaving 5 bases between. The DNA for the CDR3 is TGTGCCAGCAGTGAAGAGCAAAGCACAGATACGCAGTATTTT. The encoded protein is CASSEEQSTDTQYF.

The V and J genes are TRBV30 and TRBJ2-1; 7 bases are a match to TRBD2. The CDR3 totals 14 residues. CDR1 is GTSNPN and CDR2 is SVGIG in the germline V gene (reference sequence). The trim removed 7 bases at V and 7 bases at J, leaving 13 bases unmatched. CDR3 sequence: CASSQSSGGNEQFF. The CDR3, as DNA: TGTGCCTCCTCTCAGTCTAGCGGAGGAAATGAGCAGTTCTTC.

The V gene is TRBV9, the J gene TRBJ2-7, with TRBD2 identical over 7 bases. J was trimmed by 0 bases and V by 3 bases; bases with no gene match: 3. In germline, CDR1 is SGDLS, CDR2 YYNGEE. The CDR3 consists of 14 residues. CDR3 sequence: CASSGSGRSYEQYF. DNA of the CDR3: TGTGCCAGCAGCGGTAGCGGGCGCTCCTACGAGCAGTACTTC.

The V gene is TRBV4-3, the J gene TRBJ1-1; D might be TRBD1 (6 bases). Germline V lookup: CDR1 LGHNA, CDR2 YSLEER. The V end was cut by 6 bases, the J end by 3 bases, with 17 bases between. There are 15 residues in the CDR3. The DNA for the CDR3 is TGCGCCAGCAGTCTCAATTGGGGGCAAGACACTGAAGCTTTCTTT. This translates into CASSLNWGQDTEAFF.

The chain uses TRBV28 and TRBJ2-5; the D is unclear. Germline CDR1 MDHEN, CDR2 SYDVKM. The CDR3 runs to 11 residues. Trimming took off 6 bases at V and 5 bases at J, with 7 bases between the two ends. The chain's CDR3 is CASRAYETQYF. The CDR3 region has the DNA TGTGCCAGCAGAGCGTATGAGACCCAGTACTTC. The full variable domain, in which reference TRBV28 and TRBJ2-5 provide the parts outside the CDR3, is DVKVTQSSRYLVKRTGEKVFLECVQDMDHENMFWYRQDPGLGLRLIYFSYDVKMKEKGDIPEGYSVSREKKERFSLILESASTNQTSMYLCASRAYETQYFGPGTRLLVL.

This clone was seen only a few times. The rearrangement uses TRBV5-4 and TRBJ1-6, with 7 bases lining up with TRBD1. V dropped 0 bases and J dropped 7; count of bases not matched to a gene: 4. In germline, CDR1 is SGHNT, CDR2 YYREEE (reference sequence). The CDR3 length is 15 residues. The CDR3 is CASSLETGSNSPLHF. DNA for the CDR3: TGTGCCAGCAGCTTGGAGACAGGGTCGAATTCACCCCTCCACTTT.